The 29 T cell receptor beta chains presented below share a single source sample, sequenced in a study of blood T cells in healthy people across ages (dated by TCRdb to about 2015). The library came from 5' RACE. Sequenced using an Illumina HiSeq 2500. A second PCR of roughly 7 to 11 cycles was performed with a sample-barcoded 5' primer and a J-beta primer mix. TCRdb's own reprocessing of the public reads used fastp at Q25 and MiXCR and kept productive beta chains. Records with the same CDR3 protein are collapsed into one entry carrying the most frequent genes and DNA. This sample is represented by about 780,000 distinct CDR3 sequences; 20% to 30% of them were singletons. Around 2.9% of the sample is held by the ten biggest clonotypes. These records were also assigned to another study, of T cells of mothers and their children.

Sequencing was done on a sample of blood. The source is a boy aged 5-17 years in good health.

The chain employs TRBV29-1 and TRBJ2-5, with D possibly TRBD2 on 5 matching bases. V gave up 6 bases and J gave up 10 bases, with 18 bases separating them. The CDR3 loop spans 12 amino acids. CDR1 and CDR2 (germline): SQVTM, ANQGSEA. The CDR3 DNA reads as TGCAGCGTCGCCTCGGGAAGCCAAGTCCAGTACTTC. The encoded protein is CSVASGSQVQYF.

A few counts support this clonotype. This chain joins TRBV27 and TRBJ2-5; no firm D call. The J call is doubtful: the DNA matches TRBJ2-7 better. The CDR3 runs 14 residues. CDR1 MNHEY and CDR2 SMNVEV come from the germline V gene (reference sequence). The CDR3 region has the DNA TGTGCCAGCAGTTTGCAGTTTCCCTCCTACGAGCAGTACTTC. The encoded protein is CASSLQFPSYEQYF.

The rearrangement joins TRBV6-1 to TRBJ1-5, with no clear D. CDR1 and CDR2 from the germline V gene are MNHNS and SASEGT. The ends were cut back, 7 bases at V and 4 bases at J, with 14 bases in the middle. This CDR3 is built from 14 residues. CDR3 nucleotides: TGTGCCAGCACCGAAATCGGGTTGAATCAGCCCCAGCATTTT. Translation gives CASTEIGLNQPQHF.

This clonotype was detected a few times. The rearrangement joins TRBV6-5 to TRBJ2-5, with D possibly being TRBD1 (6 bases). CDR3 length equals 13 residues. Between the trimmed V and J ends, which lost 6 bases and 5 bases, there was a span of 13 bases. Germline V lookup: CDR1 MNHEY, CDR2 SVGAGI. The CDR3 reads CASRSTGSETQYF. The CDR3 coding sequence is TGTGCCAGCAGATCCACAGGGAGTGAGACCCAGTACTTC.

Only one count was recorded for this clonotype. Mismatch with germline at one junction end may stem from a read error. V is TRBV28 and J is TRBJ2-5, with 9 bases aligning to TRBD1. The CDR3 runs to 15 residues. Germline loops: CDR1 MDHEN, CDR2 SYDVKM. Written as DNA, the CDR3 is TGTGTCAGCGGGCAAGTGGGGGACAGGGAAGAGACCCAGTACTTC. Translating gives CVSGQVGDREETQYF.

The chain joins TRBV3-1 to TRBJ2-5, with TRBD1 matching 8 bases. The J call may be incorrect, as the DNA end agrees better with TRBJ2-7. Looked up from germline, CDR1 is LGHDT and CDR2 is YNNKEL (reference sequence). The CDR3 spans 17 residues. The CDR3 region is CASSRRGRTGSSYEQYF. The CDR3 DNA follows: TGTGCCAGCAGCAGAAGAGGGCGGACAGGGTCCTCCTACGAGCAGTACTTC.

This clonotype has just a few counts. The gene calls are TRBV3-1 and TRBJ2-6, with 12 bases lining up with TRBD2. The CDR3 is made up of 17 amino acids. CDR1 is LGHDT and CDR2 is YNNKEL in the germline V gene (reference sequence). The trim removed 4 bases at V and 3 bases at J, leaving 4 bases unmatched. The CDR3 region has the DNA TGTGCCAGCAGCCTCCTAGCGGGGGGGCGTGGGGCCAACGTCCTGACTTTC. As protein: CASSLLAGGRGANVLTF.

The chain is built from TRBV6-2 or TRBV6-3 and TRBJ2-3, with 7 bases aligning to TRBD2. The V gene's germline CDR1 is MNHEY and CDR2 SVGEGT. V lost 2 bases to trimming and J lost 6 bases; unmatched junction nucleotides: 2. This CDR3 spans 13 amino acids. CDR3: CASSYQAGDTQYF. The CDR3 nucleotides are TGTGCCAGCAGTTACCAAGCGGGGGATACGCAGTATTTT.

This clonotype was picked up a small number of times. The rearrangement joins TRBV29-1 to TRBJ2-5; 10 nucleotides line up with TRBD2. The J call may not be correct, given that the DNA end is closer to TRBJ2-1. CDR1 SQVTM and CDR2 ANQGSEA come from the germline V gene. The CDR3 consists of 16 residues. CDR3 region: CSVGGLPSGGDNEQFF. The CDR3 nucleotides read TGCAGCGTTGGAGGCCTTCCTAGCGGGGGTGACAATGAGCAGTTCTTC.

V is TRBV29-1 and J is TRBJ1-1, with TRBD1 matching 9 bases. Germline lookup yields CDR1 SQVTM and CDR2 ANQGSEA. The junction had 10 bases not matched to a gene; V was cut back by 5 bases and J by 6 bases. This CDR3 comprises 14 residues. CDR3 loop: CSVHTGTGISEAFF. The CDR3 DNA reads as TGCAGCGTTCATACCGGGACAGGGATCTCTGAAGCTTTCTTT. The full variable domain, in which reference TRBV29-1 and TRBJ1-1 provide the parts outside the CDR3, is SAVISQKPSRDICQRGTSLTIQCQVDSQVTMMFWYRQQPGQSLTLIATANQGSEATYESGFVIDKFPISRPNLTFSTLTVSNMSPEDSSIYLCSVHTGTGISEAFFGQGTRLTVV.

The V and J genes are TRBV5-1 and TRBJ2-5, with 7 bases lining up with TRBD1. CDR1 is SGHRS, CDR2 YFSETQ, per germline. This CDR3 region has 14 residues. V lost 1 base, J lost 4 bases, and 4 bases stayed unmatched. In nucleotides, the CDR3 is TGCGCCAGCAGCTTGTTAGACAGGGTAGAGACCCAGTACTTC. Protein sequence: CASSLLDRVETQYF.

The chain recombines TRBV3-1 with TRBJ2-1; tentatively, D is TRBD1 or TRBD2 (5 bases each). The CDR3 has 15 residues. Germline CDR1 LGHDT, CDR2 YNNKEL (reference sequence). Trimming removed 0 bases from V and 8 bases from J, with 14 bases in between. The CDR3 spells CASSQDPGTLYEQFF. The DNA of the CDR3 is TGTGCCAGCAGCCAAGACCCCGGGACCCTCTATGAGCAGTTCTTC.

A few counts support this clonotype. The chain couples TRBV5-1 to TRBJ2-3; tentative D call: TRBD2 (6 bases). V gave up 4 bases and J gave up 1 base, with 16 bases separating them. The germline gives CDR1 SGHRS, CDR2 YFSETQ. This CDR3 is built from 16 residues. In nucleotides, the CDR3 is TGCGCCAGCAGCCTTTCGGACGGAGGGCGCACAGATACGCAGTATTTT. It specifies CASSLSDGGRTDTQYF.

J is TRBJ1-2 and V is TRBV19; no reliable D call. The CDR3 sequence is 11 residues long. Per the germline V gene, CDR1 is LNHDA and CDR2 is SQIVND (reference sequence). Trimming cost V 6 bases and J 5 bases, with 7 bases left between them. DNA for the CDR3: TGTGCCAGTAGCATCGGGTATGGCTACACCTTC. It translates to CASSIGYGYTF.

The V call is TRBV7-3, the J call TRBJ1-1; 9 bases are shared with TRBD1. V trimming: 11 bases; J trimming: 2 bases; junction bases outside the gene matches: 21. This CDR3 contains 18 residues. Per germline, CDR1 SGHTA and CDR2 FQGTGA. CDR3 loop: CAGNHLHRGLRDNTEAFF. The DNA for the CDR3 is TGTGCCGGCAACCATCTACACAGGGGGCTGAGAGATAACACTGAAGCTTTCTTT.

The genes are TRBV3-1 and TRBJ1-6, with 11 bases aligning to TRBD1. Germline values: CDR1 LGHDT, CDR2 YNNKEL (reference sequence). V dropped 4 bases and J dropped 8; count of bases not matched to a gene: 7. This CDR3 has 16 residues. The CDR3 DNA sequence: TGTGCCAGCAGCCGATGGACAGGGGGCGGCGATTCACCCCTCCACTTT. Its protein product is CASSRWTGGGDSPLHF.

Details on this clonotype: The junction departs from germline at one end; a sequencing error may be responsible. This rearrangement joins TRBV5-1 to TRBJ1-3; D call uncertain. The CDR3 length is 16 residues. The germline gives CDR1 SGHRS, CDR2 YFSETQ. CDR3 sequence reads: CASSLTAEKTGNSIYF. The CDR3 DNA follows: TGCGCCAGCAGCTTGACAGCCGAGAAGACTGGAAACTCCATATATTTT. The full variable domain, completed using reference TRBV5-1 and TRBJ1-3, is KAGVTQTPRYLIKTRGQQVTLSCSPISGHRSVSWYQQTPGQGLQFLFEYFSETQRNKGNFPGRFSGRQFSNSRSEMNVSTLELGDSALYLCASSLTAEKTGNSIYFGEGSWLTVV.

The chain uses TRBV10-3 and TRBJ1-5, with 8 bases aligning to TRBD1. Germline CDR1 ENHRY, CDR2 SYGVKD. This CDR3 contains 17 residues. With V trimmed by 2 bases and J by 7 bases, 13 bases remained unmatched. The CDR3 DNA reads as TGTGCCATCAGTGAGGGCAGGGGGCAGTTTCGAGGACAGCCCCAGCATTTT. It encodes CAISEGRGQFRGQPQHF.

The chain links TRBV2 to TRBJ2-5; TRBD1 or TRBD2 may be the D gene (5 bases each). CDR1 SNHLY and CDR2 FYNNEI come from the germline V gene. Deletions cut 5 bases from V and 3 bases from J, with 10 bases between. This CDR3 has 13 amino acids. CDR3 bases: TGTGCCAGCAGTCGGGGCAGTAAAGAGACCCAGTACTTC. This translates into CASSRGSKETQYF.

The table lists this clonotype with many counts. V gene TRBV6-5 combines with J gene TRBJ2-5; D might be TRBD1 (7 bases). This CDR3 contains 17 residues. V lost 5 bases and J 5 bases, leaving 24 bases between the germline ends. The germline CDR1 and CDR2 sequences are MNHEY and SVGAGI. CDR3 bases: TGTGCCAGCAGTCTCTTCCCCCTAAGACAGGGACTGGAGACCCAGTACTTC. It is translated as CASSLFPLRQGLETQYF.

The gene calls are TRBV12-3 or TRBV12-4 and TRBJ2-5, with 8 bases identical to TRBD1. The DNA end is more similar to TRBJ2-1, so the J call may be wrong. The CDR3 is made up of 16 amino acids. CDR3 residues: CASSAQNSGTGSEQFF. The DNA of the CDR3 is TGTGCCAGCAGTGCCCAAAATTCCGGGACAGGTAGTGAGCAGTTCTTC.

As to this clonotype: The junction differs from germline at one of its ends, possibly a read error. The V gene is TRBV7-8, the J gene TRBJ1-2; 9 bases align to TRBD1. Germline CDR1 and CDR2: SGHVS and FQNEAQ. The CDR3 runs 13 residues. The CDR3 DNA is TGTGCCAACAGCTTTTGGACAGGGGATGGCTACACCTTC. Translated, it gives CANSFWTGDGYTF.

The chain couples TRBV29-1 to TRBJ1-5; TRBD1 agrees at 8 bases. Germline-derived CDR1 and CDR2 are SQVTM and ANQGSEA. V gave up 2 bases and J gave up 0 bases; unmatched junction bases: 15. The CDR3 totals 19 residues. Here the CDR3 reads CSVEKGARTGHISNQPQHF. As DNA, the CDR3 is TGCAGCGTTGAAAAAGGGGCCCGGACAGGGCACATTAGCAATCAGCCCCAGCATTTT.

The chain has TRBV30 and TRBJ2-2; tentative D call: TRBD1 (6 bases). V lost 6 bases and J 8 bases, leaving 25 bases between the germline ends. The CDR3 loop spans 16 amino acids. Germline V gene data show CDR1 as GTSNPN and CDR2 as SVGIG (reference sequence). The CDR3 DNA follows: TGTGCCTGCCAACCAGTGGGGGCGCGTATTAAAGGGGAGCTGTTTTTT. This encodes CACQPVGARIKGELFF.

This clonotype was seen more than once but under ten times. The V and J genes are TRBV5-4 and TRBJ2-7; D possibly matches TRBD1 or TRBD2 (6 bases each). The end of the DNA is better explained by TRBJ2-1, so the J call may be wrong. The CDR3 sequence is 17 residues long. Germline V gene lookup returns CDR1 SGHNT and CDR2 YYREEE (reference sequence). This CDR3 is CASSLLRGAATYNEQFF. CDR3 DNA sequence: TGTGCCAGCAGCTTGTTAAGGGGGGCAGCTACCTACAATGAGCAGTTCTTC.

Only a few counts were recorded for this clonotype. The chain carries TRBV5-1 and TRBJ2-5; unclear D gene. The CDR3 runs to 14 residues. The germline V gene has CDR1 SGHRS and CDR2 YFSETQ. V lost 5 bases to trimming and J lost 3 bases, with 14 bases between them. The CDR3 protein is CASRTRPAEETQYF. The CDR3 coding sequence is TGCGCCAGCAGGACAAGGCCAGCCGAAGAGACCCAGTACTTC.

The rearrangement links TRBV29-1 to TRBJ2-7, with no clear D. Trimming removed 4 bases from V and 6 bases from J, with 16 bases in between. The CDR3 sequence is 13 residues long. The germline CDR1 and CDR2 sequences are SQVTM and ANQGSEA. The CDR3 loop reads CSVAVSHGGEQYF. The CDR3 region has the DNA TGCAGCGTTGCGGTTTCCCACGGCGGCGAGCAGTACTTC.

The chain links TRBV27 to TRBJ2-7, with a tentative D call TRBD1 (6 bases). Deletions cut 6 bases from V and 1 base from J, with 13 bases between. Germline values: CDR1 MNHEY, CDR2 SMNVEV (reference sequence). The CDR3 loop spans 14 amino acids. CDR3 nucleotide sequence: TGTGCCAGCAGCCCAATCGACAGGTCCTACGAGCAGTACTTC. Amino acids: CASSPIDRSYEQYF.

This clonotype has just a few counts. The chain is built from TRBV5-1 and TRBJ2-2; 11 bases map to TRBD1. J gave up 4 bases and V 3 bases, and 5 bases lay outside the gene matches. Germline V lookup: CDR1 SGHRS, CDR2 YFSETQ. The CDR3 runs to 16 residues. The CDR3 is CASSSTGTGGTGELFF. CDR3 bases: TGCGCCAGCAGCTCCACTGGGACAGGGGGCACCGGGGAGCTGTTTTTT. Using reference TRBV5-1 and TRBJ2-2 for the parts outside the CDR3, the full variable domain is KAGVTQTPRYLIKTRGQQVTLSCSPISGHRSVSWYQQTPGQGLQFLFEYFSETQRNKGNFPGRFSGRQFSNSRSEMNVSTLELGDSALYLCASSSTGTGGTGELFFGEGSRLTVL.